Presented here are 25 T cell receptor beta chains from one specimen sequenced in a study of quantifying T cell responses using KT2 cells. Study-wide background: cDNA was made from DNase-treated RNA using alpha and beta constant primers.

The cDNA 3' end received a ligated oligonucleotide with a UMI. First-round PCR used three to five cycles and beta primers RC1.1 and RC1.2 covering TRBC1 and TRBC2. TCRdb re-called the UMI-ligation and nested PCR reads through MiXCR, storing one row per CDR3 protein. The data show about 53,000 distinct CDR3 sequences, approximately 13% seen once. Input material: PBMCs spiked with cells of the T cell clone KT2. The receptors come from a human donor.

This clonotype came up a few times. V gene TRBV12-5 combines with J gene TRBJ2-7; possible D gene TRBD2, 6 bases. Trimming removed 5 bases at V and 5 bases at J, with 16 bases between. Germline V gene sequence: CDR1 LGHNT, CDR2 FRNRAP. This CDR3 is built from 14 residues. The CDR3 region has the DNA TGTGCTAGTGGTCCCGGCCTGGGACTGGACGAGCAGTACTTC. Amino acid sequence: CASGPGLGLDEQYF.

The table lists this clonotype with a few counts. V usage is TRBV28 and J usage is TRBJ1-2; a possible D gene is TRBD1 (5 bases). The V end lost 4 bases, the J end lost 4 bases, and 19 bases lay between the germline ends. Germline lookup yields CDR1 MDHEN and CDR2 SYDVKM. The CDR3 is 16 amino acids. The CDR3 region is CASSSPRTGTIYGYTF. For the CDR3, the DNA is TGTGCCAGCAGTTCTCCCCGAACAGGCACGATCTATGGCTACACCTTC.

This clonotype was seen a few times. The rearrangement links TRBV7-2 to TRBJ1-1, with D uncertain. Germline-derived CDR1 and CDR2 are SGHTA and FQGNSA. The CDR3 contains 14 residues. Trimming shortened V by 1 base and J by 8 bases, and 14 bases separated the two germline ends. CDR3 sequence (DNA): TGTGCCAGCAGCTTAGAATCCGGTTATCCGGAAGCTTTCTTT. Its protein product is CASSLESGYPEAFF.

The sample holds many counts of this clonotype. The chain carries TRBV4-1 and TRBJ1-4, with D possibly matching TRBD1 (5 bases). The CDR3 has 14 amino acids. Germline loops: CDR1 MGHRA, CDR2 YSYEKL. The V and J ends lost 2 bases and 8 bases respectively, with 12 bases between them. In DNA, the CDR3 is TGCGCCAGCAGCCAACTGGGGGTTCGAGAAAAACTGTTTTTT. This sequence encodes CASSQLGVREKLFF.

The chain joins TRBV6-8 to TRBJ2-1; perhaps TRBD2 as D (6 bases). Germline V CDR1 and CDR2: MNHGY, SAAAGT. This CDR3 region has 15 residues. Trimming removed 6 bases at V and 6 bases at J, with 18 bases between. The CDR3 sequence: CASSLTSSGANEQFF. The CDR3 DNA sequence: TGTGCCAGCAGCCTAACTAGCTCTGGGGCCAATGAGCAGTTCTTC.

CDR3 coding DNA: TGCGCCAGCAGCCAAGGGAGGATTACAGGCACAGATACGCAGTATTTT. Protein sequence: CASSQGRITGTDTQYF. V usage is TRBV4-3 and J usage is TRBJ2-3, with a tentative D call TRBD2 (5 bases). The CDR3 loop spans 16 amino acids. With 1 base removed from V and 1 base from J, the gap between germline ends came to 12 bases. CDR1 LGHNA and CDR2 YSLEER come from the germline V gene.

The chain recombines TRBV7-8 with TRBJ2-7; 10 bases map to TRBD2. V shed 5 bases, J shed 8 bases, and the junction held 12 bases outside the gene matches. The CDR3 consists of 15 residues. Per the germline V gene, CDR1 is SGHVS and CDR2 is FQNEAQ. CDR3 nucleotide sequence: TGTGCCAGCAGCCTCCCGGGACTAGCGAAGACCAAGCAGTACTTC. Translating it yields CASSLPGLAKTKQYF.

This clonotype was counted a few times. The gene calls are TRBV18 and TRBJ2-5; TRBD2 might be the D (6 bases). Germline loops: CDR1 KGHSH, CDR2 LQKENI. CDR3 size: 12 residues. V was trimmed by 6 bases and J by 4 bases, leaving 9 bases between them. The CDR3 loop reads CASSGGRETQYF. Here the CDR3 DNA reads TGTGCCAGCTCGGGGGGAAGAGAGACCCAGTACTTC.

The CDR3, as DNA: TGTGCCAGCTCACTCGAAAGACAGAGCTCTGGAAACACCATATATTTT. Its protein is CASSLERQSSGNTIYF. V usage is TRBV18 and J usage is TRBJ1-3, with D possibly TRBD1 on 5 matching bases. The CDR3 length is 16 residues. Trimming removed 4 bases at V and 0 bases at J, with 13 bases between. Germline lookup yields CDR1 KGHSH and CDR2 LQKENI.

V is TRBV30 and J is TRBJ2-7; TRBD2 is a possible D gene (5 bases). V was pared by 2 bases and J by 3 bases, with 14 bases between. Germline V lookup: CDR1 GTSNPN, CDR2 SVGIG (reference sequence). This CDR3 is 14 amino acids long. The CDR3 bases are TGTGCCTGGAGTATTTTCGGGATCCTCTACGAGCAGTACTTC. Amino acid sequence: CAWSIFGILYEQYF.

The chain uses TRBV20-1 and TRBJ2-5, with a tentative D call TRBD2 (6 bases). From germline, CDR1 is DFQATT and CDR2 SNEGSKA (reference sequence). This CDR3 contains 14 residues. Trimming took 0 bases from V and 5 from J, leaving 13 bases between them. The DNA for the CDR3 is TGCAGTGCTAGAGATTTCAGGGACTGGGAGACCCAGTACTTC. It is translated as CSARDFRDWETQYF.

CDR3 nucleotide sequence: TGTGCCAGCAGTTTGCCGGGGCCTTACAATGAGCAGTTCTTC. Its protein product is CASSLPGPYNEQFF. The chain has TRBV6-2 or TRBV6-3 and TRBJ2-1; D tentatively fits TRBD1 or TRBD2 (5 bases each). The CDR3 sequence is 14 residues long. The ends were cut back, 4 bases at V and 4 bases at J, with 11 bases in the middle. Germline CDR1 is MNHEY and CDR2 is SVGEGT.

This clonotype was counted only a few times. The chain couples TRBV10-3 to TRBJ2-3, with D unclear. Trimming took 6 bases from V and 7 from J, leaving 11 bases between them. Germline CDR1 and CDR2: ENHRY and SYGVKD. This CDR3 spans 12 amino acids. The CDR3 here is CAISQYENTQYF. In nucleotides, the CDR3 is TGTGCCATCAGCCAATATGAAAATACGCAGTATTTT.

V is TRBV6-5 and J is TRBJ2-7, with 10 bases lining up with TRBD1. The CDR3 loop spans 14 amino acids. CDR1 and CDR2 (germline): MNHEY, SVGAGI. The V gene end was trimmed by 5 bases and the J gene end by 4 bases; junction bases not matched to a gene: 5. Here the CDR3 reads CASSPGTGEYEQYF. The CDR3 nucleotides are TGTGCCAGCAGTCCAGGGACAGGGGAATACGAGCAGTACTTC.

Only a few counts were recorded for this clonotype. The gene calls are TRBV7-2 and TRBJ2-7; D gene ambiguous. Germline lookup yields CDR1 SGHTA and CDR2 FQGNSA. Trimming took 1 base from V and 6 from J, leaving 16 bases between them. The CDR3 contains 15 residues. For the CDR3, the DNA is TGTGCCAGCAGCTTAGTGTTGGCACCGCCGGGCGAGCAGTACTTC. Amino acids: CASSLVLAPPGEQYF.

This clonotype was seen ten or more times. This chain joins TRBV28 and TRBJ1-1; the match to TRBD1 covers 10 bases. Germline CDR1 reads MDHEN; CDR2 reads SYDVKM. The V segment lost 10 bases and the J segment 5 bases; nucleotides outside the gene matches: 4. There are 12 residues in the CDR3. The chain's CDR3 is CATWTGGTEAFF. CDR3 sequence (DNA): TGTGCCACCTGGACAGGGGGGACTGAAGCTTTCTTT.

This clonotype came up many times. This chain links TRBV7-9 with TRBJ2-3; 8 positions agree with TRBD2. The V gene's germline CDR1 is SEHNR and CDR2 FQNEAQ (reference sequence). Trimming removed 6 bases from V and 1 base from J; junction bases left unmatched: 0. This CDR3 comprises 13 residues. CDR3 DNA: TGTGCCAGCAGGACTAGCGGCACAGATACGCAGTATTTT. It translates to CASRTSGTDTQYF.

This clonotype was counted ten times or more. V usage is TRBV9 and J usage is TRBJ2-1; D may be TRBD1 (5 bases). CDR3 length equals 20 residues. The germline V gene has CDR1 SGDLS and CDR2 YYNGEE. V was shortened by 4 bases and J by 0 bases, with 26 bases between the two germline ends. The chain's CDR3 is CASSPPDSRTYFSSYNEQFF. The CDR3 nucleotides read TGTGCCAGCAGCCCACCAGACAGTCGTACTTATTTCAGCTCCTACAATGAGCAGTTCTTC.

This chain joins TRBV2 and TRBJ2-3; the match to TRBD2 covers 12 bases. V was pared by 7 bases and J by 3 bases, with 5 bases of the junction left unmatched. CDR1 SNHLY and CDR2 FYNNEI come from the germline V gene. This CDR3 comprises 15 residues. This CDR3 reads CASNGLAGRTDTQYF. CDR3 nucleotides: TGTGCCAGCAACGGACTAGCGGGGAGGACAGATACGCAGTATTTT.

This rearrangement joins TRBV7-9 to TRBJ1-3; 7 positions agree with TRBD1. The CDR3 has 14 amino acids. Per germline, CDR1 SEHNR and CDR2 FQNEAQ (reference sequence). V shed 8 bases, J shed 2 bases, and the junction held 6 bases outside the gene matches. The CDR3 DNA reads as TGTGCCAGCTATACAGGGGTTCCTGGAAACACCATATATTTT. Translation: CASYTGVPGNTIYF.

CDR3 nucleotide sequence: TGCAGTGCTAGAGATCCCGCTAGAGTGAACACCGGGGAGCTGTTTTTT. Translated, it gives CSARDPARVNTGELFF. This chain connects TRBV20-1 to TRBJ2-2; D is ambiguous. V gave up 0 bases and J gave up 1 base, with 12 bases separating them. The CDR3 is 16 residues long. Germline CDR1 reads DFQATT; CDR2 reads SNEGSKA (reference sequence).

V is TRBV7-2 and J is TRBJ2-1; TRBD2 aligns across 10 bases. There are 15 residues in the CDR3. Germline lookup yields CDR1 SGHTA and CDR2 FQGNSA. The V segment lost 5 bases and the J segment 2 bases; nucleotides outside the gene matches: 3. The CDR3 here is CASSPSGRAYNEQFF. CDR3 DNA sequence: TGTGCCAGCAGCCCCAGCGGGAGGGCCTACAATGAGCAGTTCTTC.

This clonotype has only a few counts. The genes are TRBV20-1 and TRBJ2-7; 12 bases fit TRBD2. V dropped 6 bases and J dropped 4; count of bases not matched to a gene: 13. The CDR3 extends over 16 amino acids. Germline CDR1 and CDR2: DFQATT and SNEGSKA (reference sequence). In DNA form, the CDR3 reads TGCAGTGCCTCTCGCCCTGGACTAGCGGGACCTTACGAGCAGTACTTC. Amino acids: CSASRPGLAGPYEQYF.

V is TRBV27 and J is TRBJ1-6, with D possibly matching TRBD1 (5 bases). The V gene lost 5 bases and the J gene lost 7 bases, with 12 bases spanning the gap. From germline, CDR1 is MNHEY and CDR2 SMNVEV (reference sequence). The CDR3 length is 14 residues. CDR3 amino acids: CASSAWTTNSPLHF. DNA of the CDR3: TGTGCCAGCAGTGCGTGGACAACGAATTCACCCCTCCACTTT.

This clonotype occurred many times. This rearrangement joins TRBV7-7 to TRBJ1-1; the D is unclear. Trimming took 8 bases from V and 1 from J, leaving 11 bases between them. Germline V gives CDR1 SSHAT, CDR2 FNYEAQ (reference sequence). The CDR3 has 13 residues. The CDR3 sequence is CASPRTTNTEAFF. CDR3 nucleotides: TGTGCCAGCCCTCGCACCACGAACACTGAAGCTTTCTTT.